A single sample is the source of the 32 T cell receptor beta chains below, sequenced in a study of T cell changes during pregnancy in multiple sclerosis. Sequencing used immunoSEQ multiplex PCR; TCRdb keeps in-frame clones, though not all of them. This sample has tens of thousands of clones, with around 90% found just once. The material sequenced was CD4+ T cells from peripheral blood mononuclear cells, taken after pregnancy. Every receptor here comes from a female donor in good health, enrolled as a control in a pregnancy study.

The V call is TRBV7-9, the J call TRBJ1-5; 11 bases match TRBD1. The germline V gene has CDR1 SEHNR and CDR2 FQNEAQ (reference sequence). The CDR3 has 16 residues. With 5 bases clipped from V and 6 bases from J, the junction kept 9 bases outside the gene matches. The CDR3 region has the DNA TGTGCCAGCAGCCCAAGCGGACAGGGGGCAGCTCAGCCCCAGCATTTT. It specifies CASSPSGQGAAQPQHF.

V gene TRBV30 combines with J gene TRBJ2-3; possibly TRBD2 for D (7 bases). Germline values: CDR1 GTSNPN, CDR2 SVGIG (reference sequence). The V end lost 4 bases, the J end lost 2 bases, and 19 bases lay between the germline ends. This CDR3 contains 16 residues. This chain's CDR3 is CAWIRGGYRDTDTQYF. CDR3 sequence (DNA): TGTGCCTGGATCCGCGGGGGCTACCGTGACACAGATACGCAGTATTTT.

This clone was found a few times. The rearrangement uses TRBV7-3 and TRBJ1-1; maybe TRBD1 (5 bases). V lost 5 bases and J 1 base, leaving 8 bases between the germline ends. Germline CDR1 SGHTA, CDR2 FQGTGA. This CDR3 is 13 amino acids long. CDR3 residues: CASSIGQNTEAFF. CDR3 bases: TGTGCCAGCAGCATCGGACAGAACACTGAAGCTTTCTTT.

The chain joins TRBV5-4 to TRBJ1-1; D is unclear. Trimming removed 2 bases at V and 2 bases at J, with 10 bases between. The length of the CDR3 is 14 residues. Germline CDR1 and CDR2: SGHNT and YYREEE (reference sequence). The CDR3 sequence: CASSLPGRNTEAFF. In DNA, the CDR3 is TGTGCCAGCAGCTTACCAGGCCGAAACACTGAAGCTTTCTTT.

V is TRBV5-6 and J is TRBJ2-1; 8 bases are a match to TRBD2. The V gene's germline CDR1 is SGHDT and CDR2 YYEEEE. V lost 3 bases, J lost 6 bases, and 2 bases stayed unmatched. CDR3 length: 13 residues. The CDR3 reads CASSSRGGNEQFF. CDR3 in DNA: TGTGCCAGCAGCTCTCGGGGGGGCAATGAGCAGTTCTTC.

The genes are TRBV10-3 and TRBJ1-1; TRBD1 is a possible D gene (6 bases). Per the germline V gene, CDR1 is ENHRY and CDR2 is SYGVKD. The CDR3 covers 12 residues. The V end was cut by 3 bases, the J end by 8 bases, with 10 bases between. CDR3 residues: CAISDTTGEAFF. CDR3 DNA sequence: TGTGCCATCAGTGACACTACAGGGGAAGCTTTCTTT.

The chain joins TRBV30 to TRBJ1-4; 11 positions match TRBD1. The CDR3 contains 14 residues. V gave up 4 bases and J gave up 6 bases; unmatched junction bases: 4. Per the germline V gene, CDR1 is GTSNPN and CDR2 is SVGIG (reference sequence). The CDR3 bases are TGTGCCTGGAACCCGGGACAGGGGGATGAAAAACTGTTTTTT. Protein sequence: CAWNPGQGDEKLFF.

This sequence joins TRBV2 and TRBJ2-1, with TRBD2 matching 8 bases. CDR1 is SNHLY and CDR2 is FYNNEI in the germline V gene. The V and J ends lost 4 bases and 9 bases, in that order; junction bases with no gene match: 20. CDR3 size: 18 residues. The CDR3 region has the DNA TGTGCCAGCAGTGGGGGTAGGGGGGCCAACAGCGGGAGATCTGAGCAGTTCTTC. Translated, it gives CASSGGRGANSGRSEQFF.

The rearrangement links TRBV6-1 to TRBJ1-5; D is undetermined. CDR3 size: 13 residues. V was trimmed by 1 base and J by 15 bases, leaving 16 bases between them. Germline V gene lookup returns CDR1 MNHNS and CDR2 SASEGT. This CDR3 is CASSEVGSPHPHF. In DNA, the CDR3 is TGTGCCAGCAGTGAAGTAGGTAGCCCACATCCGCATTTT.

V is TRBV21-1 and J is TRBJ1-2; the table's TRBD1 call for D was not verified on the DNA. TRBV21-1 is flagged as a pseudogene. The CDR3 contains 16 residues. CDR3 DNA sequence: TGTGCCAGCAGATGTCACTTAGACAGAAAGACCTATGGCTACACCTTC. Its translation is CASRCHLDRKTYGYTF.

This chain connects TRBV19 to TRBJ1-1; 8 bases are a match to TRBD1. CDR1 and CDR2 from the germline V gene are LNHDA and SQIVND (reference sequence). V trimming: 5 bases; J trimming: 6 bases; junction bases outside the gene matches: 11. The length of the CDR3 is 15 residues. The CDR3: CASSHRSGGTAEAFF. For the CDR3, the DNA is TGTGCCAGTAGTCATAGGTCAGGGGGCACAGCTGAAGCTTTCTTT. The variable domain in full, completed from reference TRBV19 and TRBJ1-1, reads DGGITQSPKYLFRKEGQNVTLSCEQNLNHDAMYWYRQDPGQGLRLIYYSQIVNDFQKGDIAEGYSVSREKKESFPLTVTSAQKNPTAFYLCASSHRSGGTAEAFFGQGTRLTVV.

CDR3 nucleotides: TGTGCCATCAGTCTGAGACAGGAAGCCTACGAGCAGTACTTC. It translates to CAISLRQEAYEQYF. The chain uses TRBV10-3 and TRBJ2-7, with D possibly matching TRBD1 (6 bases). From germline, CDR1 is ENHRY and CDR2 SYGVKD. Trimming took off 5 bases at V and 2 bases at J, with 13 bases between the two ends. The CDR3 covers 14 residues.

J is TRBJ2-1 and V is TRBV10-3; TRBD2 aligns across 9 bases. The V and J ends lost 10 bases and 10 bases, in that order; junction bases with no gene match: 11. In germline, CDR1 is ENHRY, CDR2 SYGVKD. This CDR3 is built from 13 residues. In DNA, the CDR3 is TGTGCCACCACCGGGACTAGCTCGGGAGAGCAGTTCTTC. Protein: CATTGTSSGEQFF.

The chain uses TRBV5-1 and TRBJ2-3, with 8 bases identical to TRBD2. The V gene's germline CDR1 is SGHRS and CDR2 YFSETQ. V was pared by 3 bases and J by 0 bases, with 3 bases of the junction left unmatched. The CDR3 has 15 amino acids. The CDR3 region has the DNA TGCGCCAGCAGCTCCACTAGCGGTAGCACAGATACGCAGTATTTT. The encoded protein is CASSSTSGSTDTQYF.

The genes are TRBV4-1 and TRBJ1-6; D gene unclear. CDR3 length equals 12 residues. Germline CDR1 and CDR2: MGHRA and YSYEKL. The V end was cut by 3 bases, the J end by 13 bases, with 10 bases between. The CDR3 loop is CASSQPAAPLHF. Here the CDR3 DNA reads TGCGCCAGCAGCCAGCCGGCGGCCCCCCTCCACTTT.

The chain carries TRBV28 and TRBJ1-5, with TRBD1 as a possible D gene (6 bases). In germline, CDR1 is MDHEN, CDR2 SYDVKM. This CDR3 is built from 14 residues. The V end lost 6 bases, the J end lost 5 bases, and 14 bases lay between the germline ends. Written as DNA, the CDR3 is TGTGCCAGCAGCCCGGACAGAAGCTATCAGCCCCAGCATTTT. Protein sequence: CASSPDRSYQPQHF. Using reference TRBV28 and TRBJ1-5 for the parts outside the CDR3, the full variable domain is DVKVTQSSRYLVKRTGEKVFLECVQDMDHENMFWYRQDPGLGLRLIYFSYDVKMKEKGDIPEGYSVSREKKERFSLILESASTNQTSMYLCASSPDRSYQPQHFGDGTRLSIL.

The J gene is TRBJ2-5, the V gene TRBV5-1; 11 nucleotides agree with TRBD1. The germline V gene has CDR1 SGHRS and CDR2 YFSETQ. The CDR3 totals 15 residues. V lost 4 bases and J lost 4; bases outside the gene matches: 6. The CDR3 loop is CASSADRGRSETQYF. CDR3 bases: TGCGCCAGCAGCGCGGACAGGGGGCGATCAGAGACCCAGTACTTC.

This clone was observed a few times. The V gene is TRBV14, the J gene TRBJ2-7; D possibly corresponds to TRBD2 (6 bases). From germline, CDR1 is SGHDN and CDR2 FVKESK. The length of the CDR3 is 13 residues. V lost 5 bases, J lost 3 bases, and 11 bases lay in between. CDR3 loop: CASSKDYYYEQYF. CDR3 nucleotide sequence: TGTGCCAGCAGCAAGGACTACTACTACGAGCAGTACTTC.

The chain uses TRBV6-1 and TRBJ2-7, with D possibly matching TRBD2 (5 bases). Germline V CDR1 and CDR2: MNHNS, SASEGT. CDR3 length: 15 residues. Trimming took 4 bases from V and 2 from J, leaving 15 bases between them. The CDR3 is CASSAPRGGAYEQYF. CDR3 DNA: TGTGCCAGCAGTGCGCCCCGGGGTGGCGCCTACGAGCAGTACTTC.

The chain joins TRBV7-9 to TRBJ2-7, with TRBD1 matching over 7 bases. The germline V gene has CDR1 SEHNR and CDR2 FQNEAQ (reference sequence). The CDR3 sequence is 15 residues long. V dropped 7 bases and J dropped 1; count of bases not matched to a gene: 10. CDR3 sequence: CASTKGQPASYEQYF. DNA of the CDR3: TGTGCCAGCACCAAGGGACAGCCAGCATCCTACGAGCAGTACTTC.

J is TRBJ1-4 and V is TRBV5-1, with 9 bases matching TRBD1. The CDR3 length is 15 residues. Looked up from germline, CDR1 is SGHRS and CDR2 is YFSETQ. Unmatched junction bases numbered 6, after V lost 3 bases and J lost 6 bases. Written as DNA, the CDR3 is TGCGCCAGCAGCTCTACAGGGGGCCACTATGAAAAACTGTTTTTT. As protein: CASSSTGGHYEKLFF.

The chain is built from TRBV27 and TRBJ2-6; TRBD2 might be the D (5 bases). Trimming took 3 bases from V and 2 from J, leaving 14 bases between them. Per germline, CDR1 MNHEY and CDR2 SMNVEV (reference sequence). The CDR3 has 17 amino acids. The CDR3 loop reads CASSLMARRPGANVLTF. CDR3 sequence (DNA): TGTGCCAGCAGTTTGATGGCTCGGAGGCCTGGGGCCAACGTCCTGACTTTC.

The chain employs TRBV5-1 and TRBJ1-1; D is unclear. Looked up from germline, CDR1 is SGHRS and CDR2 is YFSETQ. This CDR3 comprises 19 residues. V was shortened by 4 bases and J by 0 bases, with 25 bases between the two germline ends. CDR3 sequence: CASSLTNQSGPRMNTEAFF. The CDR3 DNA reads as TGCGCCAGCAGCCTCACAAATCAGTCGGGTCCCCGCATGAACACTGAAGCTTTCTTT.

The genes are TRBV13 and TRBJ2-1; a weak D match, TRBD1 (6 bases). The CDR3 contains 18 residues. The ends were cut back, 5 bases at V and 0 bases at J, with 20 bases in the middle. From germline, CDR1 is PRHDT and CDR2 FYEKMQ (reference sequence). This CDR3 reads CASSAQPGQGGSYNEQFF. CDR3 in DNA: TGTGCCAGCAGCGCACAACCGGGACAAGGGGGCTCCTACAATGAGCAGTTCTTC.

This chain connects TRBV5-1 to TRBJ2-7; a weak D match, TRBD1 (6 bases). The CDR3 length is 14 residues. V lost 7 bases and J 0 bases, leaving 14 bases between the germline ends. Germline CDR1 is SGHRS and CDR2 is YFSETQ. The CDR3 spells CASSHQGSSYEQYF. The CDR3 nucleotides are TGCGCCAGCTCACACCAGGGGTCCTCCTACGAGCAGTACTTC. Full variable domain (remainder filled in from reference TRBV5-1 and TRBJ2-7): KAGVTQTPRYLIKTRGQQVTLSCSPISGHRSVSWYQQTPGQGLQFLFEYFSETQRNKGNFPGRFSGRQFSNSRSEMNVSTLELGDSALYLCASSHQGSSYEQYFGPGTRLTVT.

This clone was detected only a few times. CDR3: CASSPASGSGTDTQYF. In nucleotides, the CDR3 is TGTGCCAGCTCGCCAGCTAGCGGGAGTGGCACAGATACGCAGTATTTT. The V and J genes are TRBV18 and TRBJ2-3; the match to TRBD2 covers 10 bases. The CDR3 consists of 16 residues. The V gene's germline CDR1 is KGHSH and CDR2 LQKENI. J lost 1 base, V lost 6 bases, and 7 bases had no gene match.

The chain joins TRBV27 to TRBJ2-2; D is ambiguous. CDR3 length: 15 residues. The V gene's germline CDR1 is MNHEY and CDR2 SMNVEV (reference sequence). Between the trimmed V and J ends, which lost 5 bases and 7 bases, there was a span of 17 bases. The CDR3 loop reads CASSPTEEWLGELFF. CDR3 coding DNA: TGTGCCAGCAGTCCTACCGAGGAATGGCTCGGGGAGCTGTTTTTT.

The V gene is TRBV7-9, the J gene TRBJ2-3; D call uncertain. V was cut by 8 bases and J by 6 bases, with 12 bases left in between. The length of the CDR3 is 12 residues. Germline CDR1 and CDR2: SEHNR and FQNEAQ (reference sequence). CDR3 in DNA: TGTGCCAGCGGAACGACTGGGGATACGCAGTATTTT. This codes for CASGTTGDTQYF.

The CDR3 is CASSFADRQYGYTF. For the CDR3, the DNA is TGTGCCAGCAGTTTCGCCGACAGACAGTATGGCTACACCTTC. The chain joins TRBV5-6 to TRBJ1-2; a possible D gene is TRBD1 (5 bases). Germline-derived CDR1 and CDR2 are SGHDT and YYEEEE. V was pared by 5 bases and J by 5 bases, with 16 bases between. The CDR3 has 14 residues. Using reference TRBV5-6 and TRBJ1-2 for the parts outside the CDR3, the full variable domain is DAGVTQSPTHLIKTRGQQVTLRCSPKSGHDTVSWYQQALGQGPQFIFQYYEEEERQRGNFPDRFSGHQFPNYSSELNVNALLLGDSALYLCASSFADRQYGYTFGSGTRLTVV.

The chain carries TRBV4-1 and TRBJ1-5, with 7 nucleotides matching TRBD1. V was pared by 0 bases and J by 7 bases, with 9 bases of the junction left unmatched. Germline CDR1 is MGHRA and CDR2 is YSYEKL. CDR3 length equals 16 residues. The CDR3 here is CASSQEVTGLGQPQHF. CDR3 nucleotides: TGCGCCAGCAGCCAAGAGGTGACAGGGCTCGGACAGCCCCAGCATTTT.

The J gene is TRBJ1-5, the V gene TRBV28; possible D gene TRBD1, 6 bases. This CDR3 has 16 residues. Between the trimmed V and J ends, which lost 3 bases and 7 bases, there was a span of 19 bases. Looked up from germline, CDR1 is MDHEN and CDR2 is SYDVKM. DNA for the CDR3: TGTGCCAGCAGTTTCCCGCTGGGACAACCCGTACAGCCCCAGCATTTT. Its translation is CASSFPLGQPVQPQHF.

The gene calls are TRBV5-4 and TRBJ2-3, with D tentatively TRBD2 (7 bases). The germline V gene encodes CDR1 SGHNT and CDR2 YYREEE (reference sequence). The CDR3 contains 16 residues. Deletions cut 2 bases from V and 5 bases from J, with 18 bases between. CDR3 in amino acids: CASSFGGGGRKDTQYF. For the CDR3, the DNA is TGTGCCAGCAGCTTTGGAGGGGGGGGCAGGAAAGATACGCAGTATTTT.